A selection of T cell receptor beta chains follows, all from one sample in a study of T-cell reconstitution after alpha-beta-depleted transplantation in children. From the PCR reads, TCRdb called clonotypes with MiXCR, one entry per CDR3 protein. The sample records under 750,000 distinct CDR3 sequences, more than 20% being singletons. This specimen was PBMCs, mostly from graft donor cells, taken 360 days after TCRalphabeta/CD19-depleted stem cell transplant. Receptors were obtained from a boy in the first two years of life who had a stem cell transplant for acute myeloid leukemia, so the T cells may come from the graft donor. Each CDR3 is given with its conserved first and last residue. D genes are given only for firm matches. Part of the rows lack a size; the others show once, few, many or a class for expanded clones.

j_gene | v_gene | d_gene | abundance | CDR3nt | CDR3aa
TRBJ2-5 | TRBV4-1 | TRBD1 | many | TGCGCCAGCAGCCAAGATGGTGCAGGGGGCGTTGAGACCCAGTACTTC | CASSQDGAGGVETQYF
TRBJ1-1 | TRBV29-1 | TRBD1 | - | TGCAGCGGGGGACAGGTGAACACTGAAGCTTTCTTT | CSGGQVNTEAFF
TRBJ2-5 | TRBV20-1 | TRBD2 | - | TGCAGTGCTGCCAGGACTAGCGGGGGGGCAGAGACCCAGTACTTC | CSAARTSGGAETQYF
TRBJ1-2 | TRBV20-1 | TRBD1 | few | TGCAGTGCTCAGACAGGGTCCATCGGCTACACCTTC | CSAQTGSIGYTF
TRBJ2-3 | TRBV18 | TRBD2 | - | TGTGCCAGCTCACGGGGGGGACTACTAAACACAGATACGCAGTATTTT | CASSRGGLLNTDTQYF
TRBJ1-6 | TRBV7-2 | - | - | TGTGCCAGCAGCATAGTGAGGGGAAGCTCCTATAATTCACCCCTCCACTTT | CASSIVRGSSYNSPLHF
TRBJ2-7 | TRBV5-1 | - | - | TGCGCCAGCAGCCCCAACCGGTACGAGCAGTACTTC | CASSPNRYEQYF
TRBJ1-3 | TRBV29-1 | TRBD1 | many | TGCAGCGGCAAGACAGGGTCAGGAAACACCATATATTTT | CSGKTGSGNTIYF
TRBJ2-3 | TRBV7-2 | TRBD2 | - | TGTGCCAGCAGCTTATACCGCCAGCGGGGGACCACAGATACGCAGTATTTT | CASSLYRQRGTTDTQYF
TRBJ2-1 | TRBV7-9 | TRBD2 | many | TGTGCCAGCAGCCCCCGCGAAGCGGGGGCGATCAATGAGCAGTTCTTC | CASSPREAGAINEQFF
TRBJ1-5 | TRBV24-1 | TRBD1 | - | TGTGCCACCAGTGCAGGGGGGGTAAATCAGCCCCAGCATTTT | CATSAGGVNQPQHF
TRBJ2-2 | TRBV5-1 | - | - | TGCGCCAGCAGCTTGTGGGCTGGTCGCACCGGGGAGCTGTTTTTT | CASSLWAGRTGELFF
TRBJ2-2 | TRBV12-3/TRBV12-4 | - | many | TGTGCCAGCGGGGGGGGCGTGAGCACCGGGGAGCTGTTTTTT | CASGGGVSTGELFF
TRBJ2-1 | TRBV6-2/TRBV6-3 | TRBD1 | - | TGTGCCAGCAGTTACGACAGGGTTCGAAGCAATGAGCAGTTCTTC | CASSYDRVRSNEQFF
TRBJ1-1 | TRBV15 | - | - | TGTGCCACCAGGGAGGGGGGAGACACTGAAGCTTTCTTT | CATREGGDTEAFF
TRBJ1-5 | TRBV20-1 | - | - | TGCAGTGCTACACCCGGGGCCAGCAATCAGCCCCAGCATTTT | CSATPGASNQPQHF
TRBJ2-7 | TRBV6-5 | - | many | TGTGCCAGCAGTTACGCGGGACTGAGGCTCGAGCAGTACTTC | CASSYAGLRLEQYF
TRBJ1-2 | TRBV7-2 | TRBD1 | many | TGTGCCAGCAGCTTGACAGGGAGTAGTGGCTACACCTTC | CASSLTGSSGYTF
TRBJ2-3 | TRBV7-6 | TRBD2 | - | TGTGCCAGCAGCCTGGGGCGATACGGGGGGGCCAGAGATACGCAGTATTTT | CASSLGRYGGARDTQYF
TRBJ2-7 | TRBV30 | - | - | TGTGCCTGGAGATCGATATTTTACGAGCAGTACTTC | CAWRSIFYEQYF
TRBJ1-6 | TRBV20-1 | - | - | TGCAGTGCTGGCCCCTGGGGGTCACCCCTCCACTTT | CSAGPWGSPLHF
TRBJ1-4 | TRBV20-1 | - | - | TGCAGTGCTGACGAGATGACAGGATTGAGTGAAAAACTGTTTTTT | CSADEMTGLSEKLFF
TRBJ1-5 | TRBV28 | TRBD1 | many | TGTGCCAGCAGTTTACCAGGGGGTTATAGCAATCAGCCCCAGCATTTT | CASSLPGGYSNQPQHF
TRBJ2-5 | TRBV27 | - | few | TGTGCCTCCGAGACCCAGTACTTC | CASETQYF
TRBJ2-5 | TRBV7-9 | - | many | TGTGCCAGCAGCCTCAGGACGTGGGGCATCGTAGAGACCCAGTACTTC | CASSLRTWGIVETQYF
TRBJ1-2 | TRBV20-1 | TRBD1 | many | TGCAGTGCCCTTCCCAGGGGGCTGTATGGCTACACCTTC | CSALPRGLYGYTF
TRBJ2-1 | TRBV15 | - | few | TGTGCCACCAGAAGGGTAGGGCCCGCCAATGAGCAGTTCTTC | CATRRVGPANEQFF
TRBJ1-1 | TRBV20-1 | TRBD1 | many | TGCAGTGCCATGATAGAGGGGGCCGGCACTGAAGCTTTCTTT | CSAMIEGAGTEAFF
TRBJ2-7 | TRBV12-3/TRBV12-4 | - | few | TGTGCCAGCAGTCCCCTTAGCCGGGGGCCTAACTCCTACGAGCAGTACTTC | CASSPLSRGPNSYEQYF
TRBJ2-1 | TRBV3-1 | - | - | TGTGCCAGCAGCCTTCGGACAGACCCCAGGAATGAGCAGTTCTTC | CASSLRTDPRNEQFF
TRBJ1-2 | TRBV7-9 | - | - | TGTGCCAGCAGCTTAGAGACTGGCTACACCTTC | CASSLETGYTF
TRBJ2-1 | TRBV7-6 | TRBD2 | - | TGTGCCAGCAGCGTCGCCGGGGGGACTAGACGGTACAATGAGCAGTTCTTC | CASSVAGGTRRYNEQFF
TRBJ1-6 | TRBV18 | - | few | TGTGCCAGCTCACCACTCTTAGGGGACTATAATTCACCCCTCCACTTT | CASSPLLGDYNSPLHF
TRBJ2-1 | TRBV11-2 | TRBD2 | - | TGTGCCAGCAGCTCCCCTCGGGGGGGAACCTACAATGAGCAGTTCTTC | CASSSPRGGTYNEQFF
TRBJ1-1 | TRBV29-1 | - | - | TGCAGCGTTGATGCGGCGGCCCCCATGAACACTGAAGCTTTCTTT | CSVDAAAPMNTEAFF
TRBJ1-3 | TRBV4-3 | - | - | TGCGCCAGCAGCCTTCACCGGAGAGATGGAAACACCATATATTTT | CASSLHRRDGNTIYF
TRBJ2-7 | TRBV5-5 | TRBD1 | - | TGTGCCAGCAGACTGAGACAGGGTATGTACGAGCAGTACTTC | CASRLRQGMYEQYF
TRBJ1-2 | TRBV12-3/TRBV12-4 | TRBD1 | - | TGTGCCAGCAGTTTTGGGGCAGGGGGAGAATATGGCTACACCTTC | CASSFGAGGEYGYTF
TRBJ2-5 | TRBV20-1 | - | - | TGCAGTGCTAGAACTAGTGCACAAGAGACCCAGTACTTC | CSARTSAQETQYF
TRBJ1-1 | TRBV7-9 | - | - | TGTGCCAGCAGCTTAGGCTCAAGGGTCACTGAAGCTTTCTTT | CASSLGSRVTEAFF
TRBJ2-7 | TRBV6-2/TRBV6-3 | TRBD2 | many | TGTGCCAGCAGTCGGACTAGCGGCAGCTCCTACGAGCAGTACTTC | CASSRTSGSSYEQYF